Here is one T cell receptor beta chain with its context. The target antigen is unknown. This sample stems from a study of cytomegalovirus exposure and HLA in healthy donors. Study-level results: It was confirmed in vitro that three of the CMV-associated chains were specific for CMV antigens.

Measured with immunoSEQ multiplex PCR; TCRdb has only the in-frame clones, and not every one. This table has a few hundred thousand clones, more than 80% appearing once. The CDR3 contains 14 residues. V dropped 1 base and J dropped 1 base, with 7 bases sitting between them. In germline, CDR1 is MNHEY, CDR2 SVGAGI. Sequenced material: PBMCs. This receptor was identified in a woman under 30 in good health and CMV-seronegative. This chain uses TRBV6-5 with TRBJ2-5; D may be TRBD1 (5 bases). The CDR3 DNA sequence: TGTGCCAGCAGTTACTTCCAGGGCCAAGAGACCCAGTACTTC. This sequence encodes CASSYFQGQETQYF.